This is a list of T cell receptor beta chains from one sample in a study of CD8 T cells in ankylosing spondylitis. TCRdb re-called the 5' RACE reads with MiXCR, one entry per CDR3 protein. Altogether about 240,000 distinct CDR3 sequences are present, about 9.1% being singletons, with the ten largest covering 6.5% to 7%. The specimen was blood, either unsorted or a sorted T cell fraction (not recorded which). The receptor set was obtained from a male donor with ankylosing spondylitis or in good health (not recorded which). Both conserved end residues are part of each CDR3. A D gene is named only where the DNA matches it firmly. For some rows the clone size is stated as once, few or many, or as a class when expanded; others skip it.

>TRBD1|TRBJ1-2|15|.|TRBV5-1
TGCGCCAGCAGCTTCGGACAGGGGGCGAAGAATGGCTACACCTTC
CASSFGQGAKNGYTF
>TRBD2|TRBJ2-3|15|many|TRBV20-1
TGCAGTGCTGGACTAGCGGGCTCCCGCACAGATACGCAGTATTTT
CSAGLAGSRTDTQYF
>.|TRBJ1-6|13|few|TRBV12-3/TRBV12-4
TGTGCCAGCACCAGGACGGGGAATTCACCCCTCCACTTT
CASTRTGNSPLHF
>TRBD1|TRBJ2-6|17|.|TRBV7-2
TGTGCCAGCAGCCTTTGGACAGGGACCTCTGGGGCCAACGTCCTGACTTTC
CASSLWTGTSGANVLTF
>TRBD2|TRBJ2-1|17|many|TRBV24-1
TGTGCCACCAGTGATCCCGGGACTAGCGGAACCTACAATGAGCAGTTCTTC
CATSDPGTSGTYNEQFF
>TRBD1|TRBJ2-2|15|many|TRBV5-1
TGCGCCAGCACCCGGACAGGGGGCGACACCGGGGAGCTGTTTTTT
CASTRTGGDTGELFF
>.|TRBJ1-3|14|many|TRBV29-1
TGCAGCCACAGGGAAACGAGCTCTGGAAACACCATATATTTT
CSHRETSSGNTIYF
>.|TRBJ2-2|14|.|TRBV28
TGTGCCATCGGCCCCGGGCAGAACACCGGGGAGCTGTTTTTT
CAIGPGQNTGELFF
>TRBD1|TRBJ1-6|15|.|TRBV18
TGTGCCACCGGACCAGGGGGGCAGGGAGATTCACCCCTCCACTTT
CATGPGGQGDSPLHF
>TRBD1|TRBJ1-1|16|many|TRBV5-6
TGTGCCAGCAGCTCGAATGACAGGGCAGAGAACACTGAAGCTTTCTTT
CASSSNDRAENTEAFF
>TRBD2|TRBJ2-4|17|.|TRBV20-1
TGCAGTGCTAGAGGCCTCGGTGGTTCGGGGGGGTACTACATTCAGTACTTC
CSARGLGGSGGYYIQYF
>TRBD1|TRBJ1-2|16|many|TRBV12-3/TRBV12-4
TGTGCCAGCAGTTCCTCGGACAGGGGGCAGGACTATGGCTACACCTTC
CASSSSDRGQDYGYTF
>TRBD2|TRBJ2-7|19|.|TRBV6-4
TGTGCCAGCAGTGACTCAACTCCTAGGGGACTAGCGGGAGAGGGCGAGCAGTACTTC
CASSDSTPRGLAGEGEQYF
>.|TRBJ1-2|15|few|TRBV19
TGTGCCAGTAGTATAGATCGTGGAGCCCGGTATGGCTACACCTTC
CASSIDRGARYGYTF
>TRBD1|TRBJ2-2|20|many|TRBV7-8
TGTGCCAGCAGCTTATCATCTTCGGGACAGGGGGCGAAGAACACCGGGGAGCTGTTTTTT
CASSLSSSGQGAKNTGELFF
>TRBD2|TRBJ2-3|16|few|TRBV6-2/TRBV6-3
TGTGCCAGCAGTCATAGGACTAGCGGCCCCACAGATACGCAGTATTTT
CASSHRTSGPTDTQYF
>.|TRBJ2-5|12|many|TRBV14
TGTGCCAGCAGCCGGCTATCGGAGACCCAGTACTTC
CASSRLSETQYF
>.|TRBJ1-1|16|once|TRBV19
TGTGCCAGTAATGGGCCCTTCGCGGCAGTGAACACTGAAGCTTTCTTT
CASNGPFAAVNTEAFF
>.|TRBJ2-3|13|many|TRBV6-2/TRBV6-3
TGTGCCAGCAGTTACCCCCGTATCCATACGCAGTATTTT
CASSYPRIHTQYF
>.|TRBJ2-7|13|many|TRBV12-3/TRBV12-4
TGTGCCAGCAGTTTAAGTACAGGCGCGGAGCAGTACTTC
CASSLSTGAEQYF
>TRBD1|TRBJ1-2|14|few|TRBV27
TGTGCCAGCACCACCGGGGAGGGGGCAGTTGGCTACACCTTC
CASTTGEGAVGYTF
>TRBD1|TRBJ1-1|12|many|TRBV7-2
TGTGCCAGCAGCCCCGTCGGGACAGTAGCTTTCTTT
CASSPVGTVAFF
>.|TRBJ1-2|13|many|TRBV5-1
TGCGCCAGCAGCCCGCGGGGCGCCAGCGGCTACACCTTC
CASSPRGASGYTF
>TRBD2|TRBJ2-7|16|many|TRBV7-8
TGTGCCAGCAGTAGAGGACTAGCCTTAAGCTCCTACGAGCAGTACTTC
CASSRGLALSSYEQYF
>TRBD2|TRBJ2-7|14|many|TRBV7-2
TGTGCCAGCAGCTTAAGCGGGGCTTCCTACGAGCAGTACTTC
CASSLSGASYEQYF
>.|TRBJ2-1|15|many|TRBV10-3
TGTGCCATCAGTGTGTCCGGGGACAACTACAATGAGCAGTTCTTC
CAISVSGDNYNEQFF
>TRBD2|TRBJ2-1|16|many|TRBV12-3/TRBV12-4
TGTGCCAGCAGTTCCCCCGGGACTAGCGGCTACAATGAGCAGTTCTTC
CASSSPGTSGYNEQFF
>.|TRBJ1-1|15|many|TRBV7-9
TGTGCCAGCAGCTTTTCGACAGTAACGAACACTGAAGCTTTCTTT
CASSFSTVTNTEAFF
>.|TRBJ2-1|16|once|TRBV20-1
TGCAGTGCTAGAGGGGGCGGGGTTTTATCCTACAATGAGCAGTTCTTC
CSARGGGVLSYNEQFF
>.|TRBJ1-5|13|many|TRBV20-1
TGCAGTGCTAGAGATTTACTTCATCAGCCCCAGCATTTT
CSARDLLHQPQHF